Included here is one T cell receptor beta chain sequence, with context. Within 2 weeks of study entry, exposed participants had contacted a PCR-confirmed or clinician-diagnosed COVID-19 case. The data were produced by immunoSEQ multiplex PCR, yet TCRdb's version contains in-frame clones alone and is incomplete. This sample has about 300,000 clones, with nearly 90% found just once. In germline, CDR1 is MDHEN, CDR2 SYDVKM. The CDR3 consists of 15 residues. Trimming stripped 6 bases from V and 0 bases from J, with 12 bases between. The source of the sample is a study of blood T cell repertoires in COVID-19. As for the study in general: Spain, Italy and the United States supplied samples that represented acute and convalescent COVID-19. In each case, the material was cDNA or gDNA derived from T cells, B-cell-depleted T cells, or PBMCs.

The sample was PBMCs or T cells enriched from blood (not recorded which). The chain has TRBV28 and TRBJ1-5; perhaps TRBD1 as D (5 bases). The receptor comes from a woman in her forties or fifties who had been exposed to COVID-19. The CDR3 DNA follows: TGTGCCAGCAGATATGGGGCCTATAGCAATCAGCCCCAGCATTTT. The encoded protein is CASRYGAYSNQPQHF.